This T cell receptor beta chain was sequenced during a study of T cell clusters in autoimmune cytopenias. TRB amplification used around 270 ng of peripheral blood genomic DNA. CDR1 and CDR2 (germline): SGHTA, FQGNSA. This CDR3 spans 16 amino acids. Multiplex touch-down PCR amplified TRB using TRB-A and TRB-B pools in one tube. TCRdb reprocessed the multiplex PCR reads, keeping one entry per CDR3 protein, no DNA. Recorded here are 3,000 to 4,000 distinct CDR3 sequences; the top ten clones represent about 15%. This sequence was found in a human donor with an autoimmune cytopenia or autoimmune hepatitis (not recorded which). The sample taken for sequencing was peripheral blood. The chain combines TRBV7-2 with TRBJ2-5; TCRdb indicates TRBD2, and absent DNA this call remains unverified. The CDR3 sequence: CASSFRLSSGGKTQYF.